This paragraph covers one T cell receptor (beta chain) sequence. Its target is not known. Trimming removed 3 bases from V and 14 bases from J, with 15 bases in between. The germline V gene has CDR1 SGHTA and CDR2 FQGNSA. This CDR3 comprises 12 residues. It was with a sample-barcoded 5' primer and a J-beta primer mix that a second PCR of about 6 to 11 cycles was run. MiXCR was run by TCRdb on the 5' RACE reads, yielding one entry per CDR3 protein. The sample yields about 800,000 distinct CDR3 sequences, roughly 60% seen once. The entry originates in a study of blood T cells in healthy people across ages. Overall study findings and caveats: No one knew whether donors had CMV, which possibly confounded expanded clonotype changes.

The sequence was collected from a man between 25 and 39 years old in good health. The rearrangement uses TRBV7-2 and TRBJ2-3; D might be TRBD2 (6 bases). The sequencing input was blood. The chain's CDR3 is CASSLSGWMSYF. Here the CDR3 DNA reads TGTGCCAGCAGCTTGAGCGGGTGGATGTCGTATTTT.